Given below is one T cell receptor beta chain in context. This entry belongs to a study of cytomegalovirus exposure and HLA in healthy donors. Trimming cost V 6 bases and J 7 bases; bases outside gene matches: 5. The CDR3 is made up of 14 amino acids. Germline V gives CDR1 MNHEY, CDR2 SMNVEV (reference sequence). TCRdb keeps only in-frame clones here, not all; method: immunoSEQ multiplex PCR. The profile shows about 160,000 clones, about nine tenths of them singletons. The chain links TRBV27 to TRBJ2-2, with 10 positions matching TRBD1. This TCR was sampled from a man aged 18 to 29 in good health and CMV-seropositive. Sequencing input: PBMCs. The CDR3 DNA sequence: TGTGCCAGCAGCCACGGGACAGGGGTCGGGGAGCTGTTTTTT. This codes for CASSHGTGVGELFF.